This TCR beta chain was sequenced during a study of cytomegalovirus exposure and HLA in healthy donors. CDR3 length: 10 residues. The germline V gene encodes CDR1 LNHDA and CDR2 SQIVND (reference sequence). Both 60 Vbeta primers and 13 Jbeta primers went into the PCR. Assay used: immunoSEQ multiplex PCR; TCRdb lists only in-frame clones, some missing. The sample has about 160,000 clones. Sequencing input: PBMCs. The clonotype was recovered from a woman aged 60-75 years in good health and CMV-seronegative. The genes are TRBV19 and TRBJ1-1; a weak D match, TRBD1 (6 bases). The CDR3, as DNA: TGTGTCGTAAGGGGGACTGAAGCTTTCTTT. Its translation: CVVRGTEAFF.